The T cell receptor beta chain under discussion was sequenced for a study of T cells in Graves' hyperthyroidism and ophthalmopathy. Amplification of TCR beta CDR3 regions was performed using RNA transcripts as template. A set of HTBI primers served as the primers for a first-round RT-PCR of the TCR CDR3. TCRdb re-called the multiplex PCR reads with MiXCR, one entry per CDR3 protein. The data show about 590,000 distinct CDR3 sequences, 15% to 19% seen once. This clonotype was seen many times. It was uncontrolled infection, other autoimmune disease, pregnancy or lactation that excluded patients. Germline loops: CDR1 SQVTM, CDR2 ANQGSEA. V shed 3 bases and J 4 bases; nucleotides not matched to a gene: 6. This CDR3 has 14 amino acids.

This TCR derives from a woman aged 30 to 39 with Graves' hyperthyroidism. The V and J genes are TRBV29-1 and TRBJ2-7, with 10 nucleotides matching TRBD1. The material sequenced was blood. The CDR3 loop reads CSVDSDRGEYEQYF. CDR3 in DNA: TGCAGCGTTGATTCGGACAGGGGGGAGTACGAGCAGTACTTC.